Presented here are 3 T cell receptor beta chains from one specimen sequenced in a study of vaccination and CD4 T cells after COVID-19. The treatment here: approximately 9-day PBMC culture with coronavirus spike peptide pools or control peptides (ViraFEST assay). Researchers collected the unexposed donor's CD4+ T cells before the COVID-19 pandemic (2011-2018). The antigens for these receptors are not known. An Oncomine TCR Beta short-read assay was used to sequence the DNA from cultured CD4+ T cells. Each CDR3 protein gets one entry after TCRdb re-called the PCR reads with MiXCR. The data hold thousands of distinct CDR3 sequences, with roughly 49% observed a single time. Sequenced: CD4+ T cells from blood, cultured in vitro. All receptors derive from a human donor in good health.

CDR3 region: CASGSGRGLDTQYF. For the CDR3, the DNA is TGTGCCAGCGGGAGCGGGAGGGGTCTAGATACGCAGTATTTT. The genes are TRBV7-9 and TRBJ2-3, with 10 bases that match TRBD2. CDR1 is SEHNR and CDR2 is FQNEAQ in the germline V gene (reference sequence). V shed 8 bases and J 5 bases; nucleotides not matched to a gene: 7. The CDR3 loop spans 14 amino acids.

This clonotype has only a few counts. The chain has TRBV27 and TRBJ2-7; perhaps TRBD2 as D (7 bases). Germline CDR1 and CDR2: MNHEY and SMNVEV (reference sequence). CDR3 length: 17 residues. Trimming took off 1 base at V and 5 bases at J, with 21 bases between the two ends. CDR3 coding DNA: TGTGCCAGCAGTTTATACCCCCAGGGGAGGGAATCCCACGAGCAGTACTTC. It translates to CASSLYPQGRESHEQYF.

The V call is TRBV10-3, the J call TRBJ1-1; the D is unclear. V was shortened by 11 bases and J by 5 bases, with 12 bases between the two germline ends. The CDR3 spans 11 residues. Germline V CDR1 and CDR2: ENHRY, SYGVKD. CDR3 sequence (DNA): TGTGCCGTTCGGACTGCTACTGAAGCTTTCTTT. It codes for CAVRTATEAFF.